This T cell receptor (beta chain) appears in the sequencing data of a study of shared clonotypes between healthy human individuals. As concerns this clone: Its antigen is still unknown.

Here immunoSEQ multiplex PCR was the method, and the copy in TCRdb shows in-frame clones only, minus some. The sample yields roughly 2,000,000 clones, about 95% seen once. Terminally differentiated effector memory CD45RA+ cells were excluded by CCR7 positive selection of CD45RO-negative cells. All the donors were Caucasian adults who lived in Nashville, Tennessee. General study findings and limits: A reduction in generation probabilities was seen for non-shared clonotypes relative to those shared by all four donors. Deeper or shallower sequencing was expected to change how clonotypes are shared among donors. Shared clonotypes: about 4.6% naive CD4, around 3.4% naive CD8, over 2% memory CD4, approximately 0.4% memory CD8.

Germline trimming cut 3 bases from V and 4 bases from J; bases unmatched to any gene: 6. The CDR3 sequence is 15 residues long. Looked up from germline, CDR1 is LGHNA and CDR2 is YSLEER. The clonotype originates from a man aged 18 to 29 in good health. Sequencing input: naive CD8+ T cells sorted from blood. The chain uses TRBV4-3 and TRBJ2-7, with 10 bases identical to TRBD2. The CDR3 sequence: CASSQFPSGSYEQYF. In DNA, the CDR3 is TGCGCCAGCAGCCAGTTCCCTAGCGGGAGTTACGAGCAGTACTTC.